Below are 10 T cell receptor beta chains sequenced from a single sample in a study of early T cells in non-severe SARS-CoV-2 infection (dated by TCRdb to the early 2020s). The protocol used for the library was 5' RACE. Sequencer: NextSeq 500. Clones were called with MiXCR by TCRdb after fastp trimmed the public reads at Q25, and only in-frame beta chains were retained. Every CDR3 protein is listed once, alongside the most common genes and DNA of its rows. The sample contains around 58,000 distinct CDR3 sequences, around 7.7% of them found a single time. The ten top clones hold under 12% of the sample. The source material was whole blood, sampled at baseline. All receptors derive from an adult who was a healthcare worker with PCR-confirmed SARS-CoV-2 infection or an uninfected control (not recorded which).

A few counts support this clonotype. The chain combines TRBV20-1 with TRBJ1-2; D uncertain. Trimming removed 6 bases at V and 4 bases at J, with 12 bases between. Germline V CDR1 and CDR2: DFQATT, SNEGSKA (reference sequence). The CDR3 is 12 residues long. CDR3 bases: TGCAGTGCCGTAGCGGCTGGCTATGGCTACACCTTC. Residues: CSAVAAGYGYTF.

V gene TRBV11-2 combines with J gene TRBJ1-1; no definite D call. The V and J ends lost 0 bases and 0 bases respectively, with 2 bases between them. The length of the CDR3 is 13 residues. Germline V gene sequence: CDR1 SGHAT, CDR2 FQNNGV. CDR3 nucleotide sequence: TGTGCCAGCAGCTTAGAGTTGAACACTGAAGCTTTCTTT. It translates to CASSLELNTEAFF.

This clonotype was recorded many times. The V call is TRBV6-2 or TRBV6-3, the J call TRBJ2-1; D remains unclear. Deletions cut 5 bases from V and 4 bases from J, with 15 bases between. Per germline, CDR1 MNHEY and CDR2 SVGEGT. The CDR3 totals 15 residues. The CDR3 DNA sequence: TGTGCCAGCAGTCTTTATGATGAGGTTTACAATGAGCAGTTCTTC. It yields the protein CASSLYDEVYNEQFF.

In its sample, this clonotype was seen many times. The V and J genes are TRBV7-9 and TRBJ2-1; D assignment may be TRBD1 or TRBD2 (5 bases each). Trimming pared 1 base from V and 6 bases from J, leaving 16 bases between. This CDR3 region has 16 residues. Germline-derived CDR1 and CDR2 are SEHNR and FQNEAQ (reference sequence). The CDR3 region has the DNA TGTGCCAGCAGCTTAGTGGCCGGGACCGGAGGCAATGAGCAGTTCTTC. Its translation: CASSLVAGTGGNEQFF. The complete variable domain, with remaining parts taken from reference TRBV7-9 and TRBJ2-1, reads DTGVSQNPRHKITKRGQNVTFRCDPISEHNRLYWYRQTLGQGPEFLTYFQNEAQLEKSRLLSDRFSAERPKGSFSTLEIQRTEQGDSAMYLCASSLVAGTGGNEQFFGPGTRLTVL.

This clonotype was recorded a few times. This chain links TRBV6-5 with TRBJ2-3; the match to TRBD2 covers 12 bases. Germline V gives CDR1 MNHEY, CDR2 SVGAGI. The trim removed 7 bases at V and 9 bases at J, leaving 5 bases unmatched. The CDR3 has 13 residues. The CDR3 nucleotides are TGTGCCAGCACCCGACTAGCGGGGGCGACGCAGTATTTT. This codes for CASTRLAGATQYF.

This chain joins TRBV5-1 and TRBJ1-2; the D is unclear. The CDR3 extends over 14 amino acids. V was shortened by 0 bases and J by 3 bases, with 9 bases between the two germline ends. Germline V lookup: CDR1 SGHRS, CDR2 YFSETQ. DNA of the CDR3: TGCGCCAGCAGCTTGGCCCCGCAGGACTATGGCTACACCTTC. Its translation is CASSLAPQDYGYTF. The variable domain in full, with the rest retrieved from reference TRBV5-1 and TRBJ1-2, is KAGVTQTPRYLIKTRGQQVTLSCSPISGHRSVSWYQQTPGQGLQFLFEYFSETQRNKGNFPGRFSGRQFSNSRSEMNVSTLELGDSALYLCASSLAPQDYGYTFGSGTRLTVV.

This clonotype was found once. CDR3 residues: CASSPIGRNSPLHF. CDR3 in DNA: TGCGCCAGCAGCCCGATCGGTCGGAATTCACCCCTCCACTTT. The rearrangement joins TRBV4-1 to TRBJ1-6, with unresolved D. The V and J ends lost 4 bases and 7 bases respectively, with 11 bases between them. This CDR3 comprises 14 residues. Germline values: CDR1 MGHRA, CDR2 YSYEKL.

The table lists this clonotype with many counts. The CDR3 loop reads CASRSGTAYNEQFF. The CDR3 DNA reads as TGTGCCAGCAGGTCCGGGACAGCTTACAATGAGCAGTTCTTC. The chain employs TRBV7-9 and TRBJ2-1; 7 positions agree with TRBD1. This CDR3 has 14 residues. V lost 6 bases and J lost 4; bases outside the gene matches: 6. Germline CDR1 and CDR2: SEHNR and FQNEAQ (reference sequence).

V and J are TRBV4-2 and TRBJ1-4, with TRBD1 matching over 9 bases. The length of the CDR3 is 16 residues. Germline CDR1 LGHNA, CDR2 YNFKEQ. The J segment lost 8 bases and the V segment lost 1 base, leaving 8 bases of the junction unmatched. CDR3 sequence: CASSQVQGQGEEKLFF. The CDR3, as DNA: TGTGCCAGCAGCCAAGTCCAGGGACAGGGTGAGGAAAAACTGTTTTTT.

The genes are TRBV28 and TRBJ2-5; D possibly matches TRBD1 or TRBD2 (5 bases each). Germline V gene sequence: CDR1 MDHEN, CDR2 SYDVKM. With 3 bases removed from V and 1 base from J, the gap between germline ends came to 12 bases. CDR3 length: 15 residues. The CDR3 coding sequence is TGTGCCAGCAGTTTGGTTGAGGGGCGCCAAGAGACCCAGTACTTC. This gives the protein CASSLVEGRQETQYF.